This TCR beta chain emerged from a study of early T cells in non-severe SARS-CoV-2 infection. Findings and caveats of the study: VDJdb matches were skewed toward anti-spike CD8 T cell responses.

This clonotype showed up many times. Its target is not known. In TCRdb, the 5' RACE reads were re-called with MiXCR into one record per CDR3 protein. The table has some 48,000 distinct CDR3 sequences, around 4% seen once. This CDR3 has 15 residues. V was clipped by 0 bases and J by 1 base, with 10 bases between them. Germline CDR1 and CDR2: SGHTA and FQGNSA. This sequence originates from an adult who was a healthcare worker with PCR-confirmed SARS-CoV-2 infection or an uninfected control (not recorded which). Material: whole blood. This sequence joins TRBV7-2 and TRBJ2-7; D is unresolved. CDR3 residues: CASSLAPGRSYEQYF. CDR3 in DNA: TGTGCCAGCAGCTTAGCGCCCGGCAGATCCTACGAGCAGTACTTC.